This T cell receptor (beta chain) was recovered during a study of T cells in Graves' hyperthyroidism and ophthalmopathy. The CDR3 regions of TCR beta were amplified from RNA transcripts. With the HTBI primer set, the TCR CDR3 went through a first round of RT-PCR. Each CDR3 protein gets one entry after TCRdb re-called the multiplex PCR reads with MiXCR. The sample has approximately 570,000 distinct CDR3 sequences, 20% seen once. This CDR3 has 13 amino acids. Per germline, CDR1 SQVTM and CDR2 ANQGSEA. Trimming cost V 3 bases and J 8 bases; bases outside gene matches: 7. Material: blood. This chain joins TRBV29-1 and TRBJ1-2; 9 bases are a match to TRBD1. This clonotype originated in a man between 40 and 49 years old with Graves' ophthalmopathy. CDR3 sequence (DNA): TGCAGCGTTGACTTACAGGGGGCAGGAGGCTACACCTTC. It yields the protein CSVDLQGAGGYTF.